The 9 T cell receptor beta chains given below trace back to one sample, sequenced in a study of T cell responses to AZD1222 COVID-19 vaccine. Measured with immunoSEQ multiplex PCR; TCRdb has only the in-frame clones, and not every one. This table has approximately 130,000 clones, 93% appearing once. This material consisted of peripheral blood, taken on day 0 of AZD1222 vaccination. Receptors originate from an adult in good health.

The chain is built from TRBV5-8 and TRBJ1-1; maybe TRBD1 (5 bases). Trimming took 0 bases from V and 0 from J, leaving 9 bases between them. The CDR3 runs 15 residues. Germline V gives CDR1 SGHTS, CDR2 YDEGEE. DNA of the CDR3: TGTGCCAGCAGCTTGGAACGGGGGGTGAACACTGAAGCTTTCTTT. This gives the protein CASSLERGVNTEAFF.

V gene TRBV9 combines with J gene TRBJ2-6; perhaps TRBD2 as D (5 bases). Germline V gene lookup returns CDR1 SGDLS and CDR2 YYNGEE. The V and J ends lost 3 bases and 1 base respectively, with 8 bases between them. CDR3 length equals 15 residues. CDR3 protein: CASSESGSGANVLTF. CDR3 DNA: TGTGCCAGCAGCGAATCGGGGTCTGGGGCCAACGTCCTGACTTTC.

The chain has TRBV11-2 and TRBJ2-3; D call uncertain. CDR1 is SGHAT, CDR2 FQNNGV, per germline. Between the trimmed V and J ends, which lost 3 bases and 4 bases, there was a span of 2 bases. The CDR3 contains 11 residues. The CDR3 nucleotides read TGTGCCAGCAGCTTTTCAGATACGCAGTATTTT. It encodes CASSFSDTQYF.

The chain is built from TRBV7-2 and TRBJ1-6; no firm D call. Germline V CDR1 and CDR2: SGHTA, FQGNSA. V shed 5 bases and J shed 0 bases, with 8 bases lying between them. This CDR3 contains 15 residues. DNA of the CDR3: TGTGCCAGCAGCCAGAGAAGCTCCTATAATTCACCCCTCCACTTT. This encodes CASSQRSSYNSPLHF.

The V gene is TRBV27, the J gene TRBJ2-3; D call uncertain. The V and J ends lost 3 bases and 1 base respectively, with 8 bases between them. Germline V gene sequence: CDR1 MNHEY, CDR2 SMNVEV (reference sequence). CDR3 length equals 14 residues. The CDR3 is CASSFGQGTDTQYF. The CDR3 nucleotides are TGTGCCAGCAGTTTTGGTCAGGGCACAGATACGCAGTATTTT.

CDR3 DNA: TGCGCCAGCAGCTCCAGGGGCATCGGGTCCTACAATGAGCAGTTCTTC. Its translation is CASSSRGIGSYNEQFF. The V and J genes are TRBV5-1 and TRBJ2-1; D is possibly TRBD1 (6 bases). Germline V gene data show CDR1 as SGHRS and CDR2 as YFSETQ. V was trimmed by 3 bases and J by 1 base, leaving 14 bases between them. This CDR3 is 16 amino acids long.

The V call is TRBV27, the J call TRBJ1-5; D remains unclear. The CDR3 contains 14 residues. The V and J ends lost 3 bases and 3 bases respectively, with 9 bases between them. CDR1 is MNHEY and CDR2 is SMNVEV in the germline V gene (reference sequence). CDR3 amino acids: CASSFGSDNQPQHF. Written as DNA, the CDR3 is TGTGCCAGCAGTTTTGGTTCGGACAATCAGCCCCAGCATTTT.

This rearrangement joins TRBV30 to TRBJ1-1, with no clear D. The length of the CDR3 is 16 residues. Between the trimmed V and J ends, which lost 4 bases and 4 bases, there was a span of 22 bases. The germline V gene encodes CDR1 GTSNPN and CDR2 SVGIG (reference sequence). The CDR3 spells CAWTLGGVFGRTEAFF. CDR3 DNA sequence: TGTGCCTGGACCCTAGGTGGAGTTTTCGGTCGCACTGAAGCTTTCTTT.

The CDR3 sequence is CASGLWGNQPQHF. The CDR3 DNA reads TGTGCCAGCGGATTGTGGGGCAATCAGCCCCAGCATTTT. The chain joins TRBV27 to TRBJ1-5; D call uncertain. Trimming stripped 8 bases from V and 2 bases from J, with 10 bases between. In germline, CDR1 is MNHEY, CDR2 SMNVEV (reference sequence). The CDR3 has 13 residues.